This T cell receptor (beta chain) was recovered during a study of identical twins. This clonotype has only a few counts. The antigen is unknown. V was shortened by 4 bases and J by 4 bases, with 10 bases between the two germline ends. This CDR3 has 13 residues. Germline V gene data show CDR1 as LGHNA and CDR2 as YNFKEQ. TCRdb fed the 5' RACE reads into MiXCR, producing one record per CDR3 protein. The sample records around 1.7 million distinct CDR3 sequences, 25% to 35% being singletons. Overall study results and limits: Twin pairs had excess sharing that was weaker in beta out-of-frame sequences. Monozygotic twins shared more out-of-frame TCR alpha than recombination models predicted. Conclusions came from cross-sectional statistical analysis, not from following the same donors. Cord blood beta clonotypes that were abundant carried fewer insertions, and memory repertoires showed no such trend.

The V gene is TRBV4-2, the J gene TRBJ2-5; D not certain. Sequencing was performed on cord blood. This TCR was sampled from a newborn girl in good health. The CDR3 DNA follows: TGTGCCAGCAGCCCCTCCCACGGAGAGACCCAGTACTTC. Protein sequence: CASSPSHGETQYF.